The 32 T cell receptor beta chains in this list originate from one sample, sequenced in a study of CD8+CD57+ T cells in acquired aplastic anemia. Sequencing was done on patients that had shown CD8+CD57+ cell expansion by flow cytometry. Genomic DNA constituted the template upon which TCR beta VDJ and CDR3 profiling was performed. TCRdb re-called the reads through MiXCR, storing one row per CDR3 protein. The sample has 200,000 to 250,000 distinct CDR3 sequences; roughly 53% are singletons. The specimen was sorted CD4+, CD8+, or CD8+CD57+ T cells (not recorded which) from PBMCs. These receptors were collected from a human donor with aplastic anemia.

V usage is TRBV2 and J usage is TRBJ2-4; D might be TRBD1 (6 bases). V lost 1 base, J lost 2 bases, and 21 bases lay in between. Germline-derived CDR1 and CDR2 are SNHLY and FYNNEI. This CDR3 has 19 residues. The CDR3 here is CASSEGAILGTGTKNIQYF. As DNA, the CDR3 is TGTGCCAGCAGTGAAGGGGCGATCCTGGGAACAGGGACCAAAAACATTCAGTACTTC.

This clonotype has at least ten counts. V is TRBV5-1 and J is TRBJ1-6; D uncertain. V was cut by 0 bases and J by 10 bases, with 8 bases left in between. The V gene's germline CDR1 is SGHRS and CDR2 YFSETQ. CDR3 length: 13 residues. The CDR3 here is CASSLASRSPLHF. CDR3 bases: TGCGCCAGCAGCTTGGCTTCGAGGTCACCCCTCCACTTT. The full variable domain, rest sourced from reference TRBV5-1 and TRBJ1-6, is KAGVTQTPRYLIKTRGQQVTLSCSPISGHRSVSWYQQTPGQGLQFLFEYFSETQRNKGNFPGRFSGRQFSNSRSEMNVSTLELGDSALYLCASSLASRSPLHFGNGTRLTVT.

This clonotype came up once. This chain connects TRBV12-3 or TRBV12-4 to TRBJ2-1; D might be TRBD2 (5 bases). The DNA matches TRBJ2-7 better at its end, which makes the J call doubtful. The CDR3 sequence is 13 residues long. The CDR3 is CASSMIGGNEQYF. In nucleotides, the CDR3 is TGTGCCAGCAGCATGATCGGAGGTAACGAGCAGTACTTC.

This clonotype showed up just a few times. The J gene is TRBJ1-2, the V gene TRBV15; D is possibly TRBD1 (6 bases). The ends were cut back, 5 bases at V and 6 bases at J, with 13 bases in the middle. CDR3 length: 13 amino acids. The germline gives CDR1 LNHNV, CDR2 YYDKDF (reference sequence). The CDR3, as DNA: TGTGCCACCAGCCCGCAGGGGACCAATGGCTACACCTTC. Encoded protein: CATSPQGTNGYTF.

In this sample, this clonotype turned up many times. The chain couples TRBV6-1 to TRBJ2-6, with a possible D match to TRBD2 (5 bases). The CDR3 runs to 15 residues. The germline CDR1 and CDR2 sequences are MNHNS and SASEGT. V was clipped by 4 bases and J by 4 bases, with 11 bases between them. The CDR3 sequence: CASSGRGPGANVLTF. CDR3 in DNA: TGTGCCAGCAGTGGAAGAGGGCCCGGGGCCAACGTCCTGACTTTC.

Here the CDR3 DNA reads TGTGCCAGCAGTTTAGAGGGGCCGAGGAATGAGCAGTTCTTC. The encoded protein is CASSLEGPRNEQFF. The chain combines TRBV27 with TRBJ2-1; D may correspond to TRBD1 or TRBD2 (5 bases each). Trimming removed 2 bases from V and 7 bases from J, with 12 bases in between. The CDR3 length is 14 residues. Germline V lookup: CDR1 MNHEY, CDR2 SMNVEV (reference sequence).

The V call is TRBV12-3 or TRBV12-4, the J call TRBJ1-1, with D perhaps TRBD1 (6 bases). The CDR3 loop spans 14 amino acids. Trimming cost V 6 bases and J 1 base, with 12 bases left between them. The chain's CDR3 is CASRGGATNTEAFF. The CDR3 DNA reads TGTGCCAGCAGGGGGGGGGCAACGAACACTGAAGCTTTCTTT.

The CDR3 loop is CASSYPTGMGETQHF. CDR3 nucleotide sequence: TGTGCCAGCAGTTACCCGACGGGGATGGGTGAGACCCAGCATTTT. This chain links TRBV6-6 with TRBJ1-5; no firm D call. The CDR3 is made up of 15 amino acids. Trimming took off 2 bases at V and 11 bases at J, with 19 bases between the two ends. Looked up from germline, CDR1 is MNHNY and CDR2 is SVGAGI (reference sequence).

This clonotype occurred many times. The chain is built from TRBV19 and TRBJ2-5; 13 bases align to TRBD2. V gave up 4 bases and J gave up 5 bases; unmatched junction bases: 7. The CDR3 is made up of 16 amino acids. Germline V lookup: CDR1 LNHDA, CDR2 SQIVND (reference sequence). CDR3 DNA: TGTGCCAGTAGTACTTATGGACTAGCGGGAGTGGAGACCCAGTACTTC. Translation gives CASSTYGLAGVETQYF.

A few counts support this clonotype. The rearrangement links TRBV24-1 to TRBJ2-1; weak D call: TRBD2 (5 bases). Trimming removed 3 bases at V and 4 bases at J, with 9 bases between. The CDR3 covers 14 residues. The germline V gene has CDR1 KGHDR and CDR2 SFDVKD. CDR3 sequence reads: CATSDSGAYNEQFF. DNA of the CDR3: TGTGCCACCAGTGATAGCGGCGCGTACAATGAGCAGTTCTTC.

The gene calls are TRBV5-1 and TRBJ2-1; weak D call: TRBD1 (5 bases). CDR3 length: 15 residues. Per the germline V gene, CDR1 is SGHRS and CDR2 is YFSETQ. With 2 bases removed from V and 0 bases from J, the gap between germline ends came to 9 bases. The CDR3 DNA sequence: TGCGCCAGCAGCTTTGGCAGGGACTCCTACAATGAGCAGTTCTTC. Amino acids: CASSFGRDSYNEQFF.

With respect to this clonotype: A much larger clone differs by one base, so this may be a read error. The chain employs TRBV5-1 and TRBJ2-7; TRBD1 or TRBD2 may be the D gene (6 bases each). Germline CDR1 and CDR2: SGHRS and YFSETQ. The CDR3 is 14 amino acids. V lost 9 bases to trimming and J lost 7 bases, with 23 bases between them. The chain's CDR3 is CATKTGAGANEQYF. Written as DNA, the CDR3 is TGCGCCACTAAAACGGGGGCAGGGGCTAATGAGCAGTACTTC.

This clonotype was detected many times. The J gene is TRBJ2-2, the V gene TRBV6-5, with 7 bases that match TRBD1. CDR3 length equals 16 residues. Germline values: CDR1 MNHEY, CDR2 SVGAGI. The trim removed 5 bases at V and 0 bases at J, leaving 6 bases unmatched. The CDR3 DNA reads TGTGCCAGCAGTACGACAGGGAACGCGAACACCGGGGAGCTGTTTTTT. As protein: CASSTTGNANTGELFF.

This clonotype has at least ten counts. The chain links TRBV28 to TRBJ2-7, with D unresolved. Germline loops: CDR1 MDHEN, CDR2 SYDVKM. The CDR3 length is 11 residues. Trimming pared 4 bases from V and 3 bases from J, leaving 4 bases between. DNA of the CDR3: TGTGCCAGCAGTTCCCGCTACGAGCAGTACTTC. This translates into CASSSRYEQYF.

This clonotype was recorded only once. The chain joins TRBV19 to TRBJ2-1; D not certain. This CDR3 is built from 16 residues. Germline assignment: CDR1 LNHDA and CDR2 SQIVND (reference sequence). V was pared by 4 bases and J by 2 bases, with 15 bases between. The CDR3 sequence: CASSKSSRPPYNEQFF. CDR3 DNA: TGTGCCAGTAGTAAATCTTCCCGACCCCCCTACAATGAGCAGTTCTTC.

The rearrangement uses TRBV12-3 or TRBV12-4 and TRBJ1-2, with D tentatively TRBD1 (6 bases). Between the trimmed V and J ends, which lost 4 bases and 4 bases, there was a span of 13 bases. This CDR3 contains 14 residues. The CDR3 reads CASSSNRVGYGYTF. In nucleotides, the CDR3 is TGTGCCAGCAGTTCAAACAGGGTTGGCTATGGCTACACCTTC.

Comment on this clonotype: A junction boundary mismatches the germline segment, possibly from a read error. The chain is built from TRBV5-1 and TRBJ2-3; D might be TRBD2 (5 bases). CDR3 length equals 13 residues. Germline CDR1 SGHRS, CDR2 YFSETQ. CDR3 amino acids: CASSVDSGNTQYF. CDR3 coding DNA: TGTGCCAGCAGCGTAGACTCGGGAAATACGCAGTATTTT.

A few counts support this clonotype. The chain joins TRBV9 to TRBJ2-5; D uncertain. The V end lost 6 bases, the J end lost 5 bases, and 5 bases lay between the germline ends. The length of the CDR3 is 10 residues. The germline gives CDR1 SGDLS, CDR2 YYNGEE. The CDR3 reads CASKEETQYF. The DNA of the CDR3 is TGTGCCAGCAAGGAGGAGACCCAGTACTTC.

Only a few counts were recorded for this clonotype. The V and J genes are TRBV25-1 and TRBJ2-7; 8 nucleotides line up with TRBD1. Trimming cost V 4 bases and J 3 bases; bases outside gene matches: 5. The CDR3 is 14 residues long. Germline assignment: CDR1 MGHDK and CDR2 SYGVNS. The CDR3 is CASSGDRSGYEQYF. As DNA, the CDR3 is TGTGCCAGCAGTGGGGACAGGAGCGGCTACGAGCAGTACTTC.

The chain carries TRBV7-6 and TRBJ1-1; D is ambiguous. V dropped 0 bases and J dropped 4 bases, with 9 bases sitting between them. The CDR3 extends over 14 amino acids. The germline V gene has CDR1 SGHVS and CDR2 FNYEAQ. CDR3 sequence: CASSLARLSTEAFF. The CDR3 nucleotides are TGTGCCAGCAGCTTAGCGAGGCTGAGCACTGAAGCTTTCTTT.

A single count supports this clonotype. The CDR3 region is CSALEGVGNTIYF. The DNA for the CDR3 is TGCAGTGCCCTGGAGGGGGTCGGAAACACCATATATTTT. The rearrangement links TRBV20-1 to TRBJ1-3, with a possible D match to TRBD1 (6 bases). V was shortened by 6 bases and J by 4 bases, with 13 bases between the two germline ends. Germline CDR1 DFQATT, CDR2 SNEGSKA (reference sequence). The CDR3 totals 13 residues.

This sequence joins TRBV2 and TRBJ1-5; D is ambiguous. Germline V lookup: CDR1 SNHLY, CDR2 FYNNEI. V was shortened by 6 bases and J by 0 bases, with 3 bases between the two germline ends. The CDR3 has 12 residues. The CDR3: CASRPSNQPQHF. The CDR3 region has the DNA TGTGCCAGCAGGCCTAGCAATCAGCCCCAGCATTTT.

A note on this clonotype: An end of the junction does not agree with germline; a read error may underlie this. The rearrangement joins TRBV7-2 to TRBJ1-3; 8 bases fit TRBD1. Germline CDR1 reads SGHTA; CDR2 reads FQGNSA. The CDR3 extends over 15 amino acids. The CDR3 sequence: CANSSTGGSGNTMYF. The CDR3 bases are TGTGCCAACAGCTCCACAGGGGGTTCCGGAAACACCATGTATTTT.

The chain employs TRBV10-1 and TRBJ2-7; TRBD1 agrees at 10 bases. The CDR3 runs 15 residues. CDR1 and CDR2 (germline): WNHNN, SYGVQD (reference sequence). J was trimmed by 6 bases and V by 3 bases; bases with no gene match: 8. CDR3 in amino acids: CASSETGTGDSEQYF. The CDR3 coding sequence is TGCGCCAGCAGTGAAACCGGGACAGGGGATAGCGAGCAGTACTTC.

The chain's CDR3 is CASSLPRGNSYGYTF. The CDR3 DNA sequence: TGTGCCAGCAGCTTACCCCGGGGGAACTCCTATGGCTACACCTTC. This chain uses TRBV7-9 with TRBJ1-2, with D possibly TRBD1 on 5 matching bases. The CDR3 spans 15 residues. Trimming shortened V by 2 bases and J by 4 bases, and 14 bases separated the two germline ends. Germline assignment: CDR1 SEHNR and CDR2 FQNEAQ (reference sequence).

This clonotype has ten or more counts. CDR3 bases: TGCAGTGCTAGTGTCGGGGGCAAAGATACGCAGTATTTT. Translation gives CSASVGGKDTQYF. The chain recombines TRBV20-1 with TRBJ2-3, with D perhaps given as TRBD1 or TRBD2 (6 bases each). Trimming cost V 3 bases and J 5 bases, with 12 bases left between them. Per germline, CDR1 DFQATT and CDR2 SNEGSKA (reference sequence). The length of the CDR3 is 13 residues.

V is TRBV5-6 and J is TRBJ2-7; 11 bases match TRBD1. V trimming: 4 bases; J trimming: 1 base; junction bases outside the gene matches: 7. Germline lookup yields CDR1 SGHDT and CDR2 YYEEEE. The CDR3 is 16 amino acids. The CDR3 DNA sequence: TGTGCCAGCAGCCCCCTTGGGACAGGGGGATCCTACGAGCAGTACTTC. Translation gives CASSPLGTGGSYEQYF.

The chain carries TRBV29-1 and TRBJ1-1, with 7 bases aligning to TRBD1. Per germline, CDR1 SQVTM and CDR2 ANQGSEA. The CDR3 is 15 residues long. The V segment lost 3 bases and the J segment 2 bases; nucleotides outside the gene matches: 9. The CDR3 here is CSVEGGQAVNTEAFF. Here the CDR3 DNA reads TGCAGCGTTGAGGGCGGACAGGCCGTTAACACTGAAGCTTTCTTT. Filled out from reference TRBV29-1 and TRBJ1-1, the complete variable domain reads SAVISQKPSRDICQRGTSLTIQCQVDSQVTMMFWYRQQPGQSLTLIATANQGSEATYESGFVIDKFPISRPNLTFSTLTVSNMSPEDSSIYLCSVEGGQAVNTEAFFGQGTRLTVV.

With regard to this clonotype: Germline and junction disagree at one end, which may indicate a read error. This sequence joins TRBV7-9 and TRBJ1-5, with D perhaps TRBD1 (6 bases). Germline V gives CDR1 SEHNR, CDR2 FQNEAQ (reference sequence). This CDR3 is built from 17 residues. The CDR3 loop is CASSQERGLDVNQPQHF. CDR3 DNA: TGCGCCAGCAGCCAAGAGCGGGGGCTTGATGTCAATCAGCCCCAGCATTTT.

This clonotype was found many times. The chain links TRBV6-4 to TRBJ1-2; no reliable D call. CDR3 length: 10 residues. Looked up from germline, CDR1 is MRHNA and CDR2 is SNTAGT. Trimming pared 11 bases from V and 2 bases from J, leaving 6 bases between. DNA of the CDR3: TGTGCCCCCCCAAACTATGGCTACACCTTC. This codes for CAPPNYGYTF.

CDR3 coding DNA: TGTGCCAGCAGCTTGTATCCAGGGGCGGCGTACGAGCAGTACTTC. It yields the protein CASSLYPGAAYEQYF. This sequence joins TRBV5-4 and TRBJ1-2, with D possibly TRBD1 on 6 matching bases. The tail of the sequence fits TRBJ2-7 better, so the J call may be wrong. The germline V gene has CDR1 SGHNT and CDR2 YYREEE (reference sequence). This CDR3 has 15 amino acids.

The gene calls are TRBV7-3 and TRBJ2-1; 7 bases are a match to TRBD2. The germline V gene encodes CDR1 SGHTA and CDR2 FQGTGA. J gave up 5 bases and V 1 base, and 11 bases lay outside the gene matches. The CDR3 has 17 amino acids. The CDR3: CASSLMVVASGHNEQFF. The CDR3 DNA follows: TGTGCCAGCAGCTTAATGGTAGTGGCTAGCGGACACAATGAGCAGTTCTTC.